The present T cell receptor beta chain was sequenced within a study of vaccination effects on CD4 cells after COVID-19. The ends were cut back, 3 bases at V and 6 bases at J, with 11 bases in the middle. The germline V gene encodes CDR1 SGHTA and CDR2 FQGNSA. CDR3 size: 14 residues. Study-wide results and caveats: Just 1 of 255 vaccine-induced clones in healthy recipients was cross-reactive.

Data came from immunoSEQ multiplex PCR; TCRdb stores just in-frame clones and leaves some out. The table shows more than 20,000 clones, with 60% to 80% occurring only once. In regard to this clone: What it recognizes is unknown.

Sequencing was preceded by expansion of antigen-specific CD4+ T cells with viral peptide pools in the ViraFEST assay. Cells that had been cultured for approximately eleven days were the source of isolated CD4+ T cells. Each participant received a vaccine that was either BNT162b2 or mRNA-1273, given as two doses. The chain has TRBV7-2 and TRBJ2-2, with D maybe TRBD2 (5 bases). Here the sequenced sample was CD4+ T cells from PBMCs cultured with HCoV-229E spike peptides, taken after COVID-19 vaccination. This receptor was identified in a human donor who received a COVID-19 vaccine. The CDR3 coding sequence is TGTGCCAGCAGCTTTCGATCGGGGTCCGGGGAGCTGTTTTTT. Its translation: CASSFRSGSGELFF.